A selection of T cell receptor beta chains follows, all from one sample in a study of blood T cells in healthy people across ages. MiXCR was run by TCRdb on the 5' RACE reads, yielding one entry per CDR3 protein. Found here are approximately 900,000 distinct CDR3 sequences, roughly 50% of them singletons; the top ten hold 13%. Sequenced material: blood. These receptor sequences come from a man between 25 and 39 years old in good health. Each CDR3 is given with its conserved first and last residue. D genes are given only for firm matches. Rows may omit the clone size; those that give it use once, few, many or a size class.

j_call,v_call,d_call,clone_size,cdr3_aa,cdr3_nt
TRBJ2-5,TRBV6-6,-,-,CASSLDSHNEQYF,TGTGCCAGCAGCCTGGACAGCCACAATGAGCAGTACTTC
TRBJ2-5,TRBV7-9,TRBD2,-,CASRSGGLETQYF,TGTGCCAGCAGGTCCGGGGGGTTAGAGACCCAGTACTTC
TRBJ2-7,TRBV20-1,-,-,CSARDGEASSYEQYF,TGCAGTGCTAGAGATGGGGAGGCTTCCTCCTACGAGCAGTACTTC
TRBJ1-5,TRBV9,TRBD1,-,CASSVEGQPNQPQHF,TGTGCCAGCAGCGTAGAGGGACAGCCTAATCAGCCCCAGCATTTT
TRBJ1-6,TRBV2,TRBD1,-,CASGGQRTNSPLHF,TGTGCCAGCGGGGGACAGCGAACTAATTCACCCCTCCACTTT
TRBJ2-3,TRBV7-9,-,few,CASSLRDPSSTDTQYF,TGTGCCAGCAGCTTAAGGGACCCATCAAGCACAGATACGCAGTATTTT
TRBJ2-7,TRBV29-1,TRBD1,-,CSVGTGQSYEQYF,TGCAGCGTTGGGACAGGGCAAAGCTACGAGCAGTACTTC
TRBJ2-5,TRBV7-2,-,-,CVSSLGGETQYF,TGTGTCAGCAGCTTAGGAGGGGAGACCCAGTACTTC
TRBJ2-7,TRBV28,TRBD1,-,CASSSERTGNYEQYF,TGTGCCAGCAGTTCAGAACGGACAGGTAACTACGAGCAGTACTTC
TRBJ2-7,TRBV7-2,-,-,CASSLYPTSYEQYF,TGTGCCAGCAGCTTATATCCGACTTCCTACGAGCAGTACTTC
TRBJ2-3,TRBV27,-,many,CASSRIASSTDTQYF,TGTGCCAGCAGTAGGATAGCGTCTAGCACAGATACGCAGTATTTT
TRBJ2-7,TRBV7-2,-,-,CASSLALSGVGYEQYF,TGTGCCAGCAGCTTAGCGTTATCGGGGGTCGGCTACGAGCAGTACTTC
TRBJ1-6,TRBV4-3,TRBD1,-,CASSQDRGGATPLHF,TGCGCCAGCAGCCAAGACAGAGGGGGCGCGACACCCCTCCACTTT
TRBJ2-7,TRBV5-8,-,-,CASSLVVGSYEQYF,TGTGCCAGCAGCTTGGTAGTCGGTTCCTACGAGCAGTACTTC
TRBJ1-5,TRBV7-2,-,many,CASSLDTGVNQPQHF,TGTGCCAGCAGCTTAGACACAGGCGTCAATCAGCCCCAGCATTTT
TRBJ1-5,TRBV7-9,-,once,CASSFSVGQPQHF,TGTGCCAGCAGCTTCTCGGTAGGTCAGCCCCAGCATTTT
TRBJ1-6,TRBV7-2,-,-,CASSSRRAGLHNSPLHF,TGTGCCAGCAGCTCCCGCCGAGCAGGACTTCATAATTCACCCCTCCACTTT
TRBJ2-1,TRBV11-3,-,few,CASSSRSGEQFF,TGTGCCAGCAGCTCCAGGTCGGGTGAGCAGTTCTTC
TRBJ1-2,TRBV7-8,-,-,CASSRPGGSGYTF,TGTGCCAGCAGCCGGCCCGGGGGATCTGGCTACACCTTC
TRBJ2-6,TRBV20-1,-,-,CSALAYGAGANVLTF,TGCAGTGCGCTAGCATATGGGGCTGGGGCCAACGTCCTGACTTTC
TRBJ1-5,TRBV12-3/TRBV12-4,TRBD1,few,CASSGQGAGDQPQHF,TGTGCCAGCAGTGGACAGGGGGCTGGGGATCAGCCCCAGCATTTT
TRBJ1-4,TRBV6-4,-,-,CASTGEAGEKLVF,TGTGCCAGCACGGGGGAGGCTGGAGAAAAACTGGTTTTT
TRBJ2-1,TRBV11-2,-,-,CASSLDQGGWNEQFF,TGTGCCAGCAGCTTAGATCAGGGCGGTTGGAATGAGCAGTTCTTC
TRBJ2-7,TRBV29-1,TRBD1,many,CSVGQGLSSYEQYF,TGCAGCGTTGGACAGGGGTTAAGCTCCTACGAGCAGTACTTC
TRBJ2-1,TRBV6-1,TRBD1,few,CASSEAKGAVDEQFF,TGTGCCAGCAGTGAAGCGAAGGGGGCGGTCGATGAGCAGTTCTTC
TRBJ1-1,TRBV29-1,-,few,CSVESNLMNTEAFF,TGCAGCGTTGAGTCCAACCTGATGAACACTGAAGCTTTCTTT
TRBJ1-6,TRBV10-3,-,few,CAISTVSYNSPLHF,TGTGCCATCAGTACCGTCTCCTATAATTCACCCCTCCACTTT
TRBJ2-7,TRBV20-1,TRBD2,-,CSALDSGLAGVEQYF,TGCAGTGCGCTTGACTCGGGACTAGCGGGGGTCGAGCAGTACTTC
TRBJ2-2,TRBV28,-,-,CASSSSGTGNGELFF,TGTGCCAGCAGCTCGTCCGGGACCGGCAACGGGGAGCTGTTTTTT
TRBJ2-7,TRBV27,-,-,CASSSRLARPPHEQYF,TGTGCCAGCAGTTCCCGACTGGCGCGCCCTCCCCACGAGCAGTACTTC
TRBJ1-2,TRBV6-4,TRBD1,-,CASSGWGGDRDSEDLYGYTF,TGTGCCAGCAGTGGATGGGGCGGTGACCGGGACAGTGAAGACTTGTATGGCTACACCTTC
TRBJ2-7,TRBV15,-,-,CATSPRGARSEQYF,TGTGCCACCAGTCCCCGGGGGGCTCGCTCCGAGCAGTACTTC
TRBJ2-3,TRBV13,-,-,CASSLGSAGDQNTDTQYF,TGTGCCAGCAGCTTAGGGTCGGCAGGGGACCAAAACACAGATACGCAGTATTTT
TRBJ2-1,TRBV13,TRBD2,-,CASSEHGGGYEQFF,TGTGCCAGCAGCGAACACGGCGGGGGGTATGAGCAGTTCTTC
TRBJ1-5,TRBV3-1,-,few,CASSPQHNQPQHF,TGTGCCAGCAGCCCTCAGCACAATCAGCCCCAGCATTTT
TRBJ2-1,TRBV7-2,TRBD2,-,CASSPRTRYNEQFF,TGTGCCAGCAGCCCTCGGACTAGGTACAATGAGCAGTTCTTC
TRBJ2-1,TRBV4-2,TRBD2,-,CASSQEVRSGGGNEQFF,TGTGCCAGCAGCCAAGAAGTTAGGAGCGGGGGGGGAAATGAGCAGTTCTTC
TRBJ1-5,TRBV28,TRBD1,few,CASSDSDRGYDQPQHF,TGTGCCAGCAGTGACTCGGACAGGGGTTACGATCAGCCCCAGCATTTT
TRBJ2-1,TRBV9,-,few,CASSVGLSLGEQFF,TGTGCCAGCAGCGTAGGACTATCGCTTGGTGAGCAGTTCTTC
TRBJ2-1,TRBV28,TRBD2,-,CASRSLAGGSYNEQFF,TGTGCCAGCAGGTCGCTAGCGGGGGGTTCCTACAATGAGCAGTTCTTC
TRBJ2-7,TRBV5-1,-,-,CASSPRGEMIYEQYF,TGCGCCAGCAGCCCCCGAGGGGAGATGATCTACGAGCAGTACTTC
TRBJ2-5,TRBV4-2,TRBD2,-,CASSSGTSGGARNEQYF,TGTGCCAGCAGCTCAGGGACTAGCGGGGGGGCGCGGAATGAGCAGTACTTC
TRBJ2-1,TRBV7-3,-,few,CASSFSSGHYNEQFF,TGTGCCAGCAGCTTTTCCTCTGGGCACTACAATGAGCAGTTCTTC
TRBJ2-7,TRBV29-1,-,-,CSALTGRHEQYF,TGCAGCGCCCTCACAGGGAGGCACGAGCAGTACTTC
TRBJ2-5,TRBV11-2,-,few,CASSLAEVLEQYF,TGTGCCAGCAGCTTGGCGGAGGTCTTGGAGCAGTACTTC
TRBJ2-3,TRBV4-1,TRBD1,many,CASSQSTSGTGAATQYF,TGCGCCAGCAGCCAAAGTACCTCCGGGACAGGGGCGGCTACGCAGTATTTT
TRBJ1-4,TRBV3-1,TRBD1,many,CASSQQGANEKLFF,TGTGCCAGCAGCCAGCAGGGGGCGAATGAAAAACTGTTTTTT
TRBJ2-3,TRBV30,TRBD2,-,CAWSVMGGGTDTQYF,TGTGCCTGGAGTGTAATGGGGGGGGGCACAGATACGCAGTATTTT
TRBJ1-5,TRBV20-1,-,-,CSARSQEKNQPQHF,TGCAGTGCTAGATCGCAGGAGAAAAATCAGCCCCAGCATTTT
TRBJ2-7,TRBV29-1,-,-,CSVELTLGEQYF,TGCAGCGTTGAACTTACCCTGGGCGAGCAGTACTTC
TRBJ1-4,TRBV4-2,-,once,CASSEDGSGEKLFF,TGTGCCAGCAGCGAAGACGGGTCGGGTGAAAAACTGTTTTTT
TRBJ2-4,TRBV7-2,-,-,CASSLVPIYREPKNIQYF,TGTGCCAGCAGCTTAGTCCCGATCTACAGGGAACCCAAAAACATTCAGTACTTC
TRBJ2-3,TRBV12-3/TRBV12-4,-,-,CASSPPKPANTQYF,TGTGCCAGCAGTCCCCCCAAACCCGCGAATACGCAGTATTTT
TRBJ1-1,TRBV28,TRBD1,-,CASRQQGRSTEAFF,TGTGCCAGCAGGCAACAGGGGAGGAGCACTGAAGCTTTCTTT
TRBJ2-3,TRBV4-3,-,many,CASSQDPAGSTDTQYF,TGCGCCAGCAGCCAAGATCCCGCAGGGAGCACAGATACGCAGTATTTT
TRBJ1-5,TRBV6-6,-,-,CASSYSMGWGSNQPQHF,TGTGCCAGCAGTTACTCGATGGGTTGGGGGAGCAATCAGCCCCAGCATTTT